This entry concerns a single T cell receptor beta chain. The CDR3 is made up of 13 amino acids. J lost 7 bases, V lost 8 bases, and 3 bases had no gene match. CDR1 and CDR2 from the germline V gene are KGHDR and SFDVKD. In the authors' workflow: Amplification from reference gene primers served as the basis for estimated nucleated cell counts. Using immunoSEQ multiplex PCR, the repertoire was profiled, and TCRdb retains in-frame clones only, with some absent. D and trimming were read from the DNA, whereas the V and J calls and clone size are those reported in that table. The table records 140,000 to 150,000 clones, around 90% of them present only once. These data are taken from a study of blood T cell repertoires in COVID-19. Whole-study context: There were acute and convalescent COVID-19 samples, and they came from the United States, Italy and Spain. Sources were T cells, B-cell-depleted T cells, or PBMCs; the material itself was cDNA or gDNA.

The sample was peripheral blood. The sequence was obtained from a man aged 70-80 years with acute or convalescent COVID-19. This chain uses TRBV24-1 with TRBJ2-1; 11 bases are a match to TRBD1. CDR3 sequence: CATTGQGENEQFF. The CDR3 DNA follows: TGTGCCACCACGGGACAGGGGGAAAATGAGCAGTTCTTC.